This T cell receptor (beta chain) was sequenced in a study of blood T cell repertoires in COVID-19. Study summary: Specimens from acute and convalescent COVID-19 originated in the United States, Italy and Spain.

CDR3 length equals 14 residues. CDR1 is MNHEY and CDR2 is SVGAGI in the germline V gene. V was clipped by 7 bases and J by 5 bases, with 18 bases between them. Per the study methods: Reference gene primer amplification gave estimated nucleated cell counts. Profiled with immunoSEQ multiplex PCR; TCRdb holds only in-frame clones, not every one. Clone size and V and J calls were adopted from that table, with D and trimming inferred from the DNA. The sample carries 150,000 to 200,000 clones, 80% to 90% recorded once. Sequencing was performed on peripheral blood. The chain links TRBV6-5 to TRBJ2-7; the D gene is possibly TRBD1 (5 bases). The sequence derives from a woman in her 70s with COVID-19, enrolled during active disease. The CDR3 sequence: CASNLQGDPHEQYF. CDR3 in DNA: TGTGCCAGCAACCTCCAGGGTGATCCCCACGAGCAGTACTTC.